The 25 T cell receptor beta chains below come from one sample, sequenced in a study of blood T cell repertoires in COVID-19 (TCRdb year 2020). The library was produced with the immunoSEQ multiplex PCR assay. The immuneACCESS repertoire file appears here via TCRdb, limited to in-frame rearrangements. These files lack a portion of the clones; in checked studies, under half of the deficit traces to unresolved V genes, and the cause of the others is not known. Recorded for this sample are over 130,000 clones; more than 80% of them occurred a single time. The ten largest clones capture roughly 2% of the sample. The specimen sequenced was peripheral blood. These receptors all come from a man aged 65 to 79 with acute or convalescent COVID-19.

V usage is TRBV2 and J usage is TRBJ1-5, with no clear D. Trimming removed 6 bases at V and 3 bases at J, with 9 bases between. Germline values: CDR1 SNHLY, CDR2 FYNNEI. This CDR3 has 13 residues. CDR3 sequence reads: CASSGLNNQPQHF. The CDR3 DNA is TGTGCCAGCAGCGGACTGAACAATCAGCCCCAGCATTTT. Full variable domain (missing parts from reference TRBV2 and TRBJ1-5): EPEVTQTPSHQVTQMGQEVILRCVPISNHLYFYWYRQILGQKVEFLVSFYNNEISEKSEIFDDQFSVERPDGSNFTLKIRSTKLEDSAMYFCASSGLNNQPQHFGDGTRLSIL.

The CDR3 here is CASSPDRDRMTYEQYF. In DNA form, the CDR3 reads TGTGCCAGCTCACCGGACCGGGACAGGATGACCTACGAGCAGTACTTC. The chain couples TRBV18 to TRBJ2-7, with 8 bases lining up with TRBD1. Per germline, CDR1 KGHSH and CDR2 LQKENI. CDR3 length: 16 amino acids. V gave up 3 bases and J gave up 2 bases; unmatched junction bases: 9.

This chain links TRBV6-5 with TRBJ2-5; 9 bases agree with TRBD1. V trimming: 6 bases; J trimming: 5 bases; junction bases outside the gene matches: 10. This CDR3 has 15 amino acids. Per germline, CDR1 MNHEY and CDR2 SVGAGI. CDR3 region: CASSQETGGWETQYF. The CDR3 region has the DNA TGTGCCAGCAGCCAGGAGACAGGGGGATGGGAGACCCAGTACTTC.

This clone occurred a few times. The chain combines TRBV24-1 with TRBJ1-2; D is ambiguous. V lost 4 bases to trimming and J lost 5 bases, with 13 bases between them. This CDR3 is 14 amino acids long. Germline V gives CDR1 KGHDR, CDR2 SFDVKD. CDR3 bases: TGTGCCACCAGTGACCCCGCAGGTACATATGGCTACACCTTC. Amino acid sequence: CATSDPAGTYGYTF.

This rearrangement joins TRBV21-1 to TRBJ1-2; the table names TRBD1, a call not compared with the DNA. TRBV21-1 is annotated as a pseudogene. This CDR3 spans 17 amino acids. CDR3 in DNA: TGTGCCAGCAGCAAAGTCGATAGGGGCAGGGGGCATTATGGCTACACCTTC. Its translation is CASSKVDRGRGHYGYTF.

The rearrangement links TRBV19 to TRBJ2-6, with D maybe TRBD2 (5 bases). The CDR3 consists of 14 residues. V lost 5 bases and J lost 4, with 9 bases in between. Germline-derived CDR1 and CDR2 are LNHDA and SQIVND (reference sequence). This CDR3 is CASSQTGGANVLTF. The CDR3 nucleotides are TGTGCCAGTAGTCAAACGGGAGGGGCCAACGTCCTGACTTTC.

This chain links TRBV27 with TRBJ2-5; the D is unclear. V gave up 2 bases and J gave up 5 bases, with 9 bases separating them. This CDR3 has 13 amino acids. Germline V lookup: CDR1 MNHEY, CDR2 SMNVEV (reference sequence). The CDR3 sequence is CASSLERWETQYF. Here the CDR3 DNA reads TGTGCCAGCAGTTTAGAGAGATGGGAGACCCAGTACTTC.

This clone was recorded once. The sample holds other DNA sequences that translate to the same CDR3. The genes are TRBV7-3 and TRBJ2-3; possibly TRBD2 for D (6 bases). V was clipped by 2 bases and J by 0 bases, with 6 bases between them. The germline gives CDR1 SGHTA, CDR2 FQGTGA. The CDR3 runs to 14 residues. CDR3 protein: CASSLRGSTDTQYF. CDR3 bases: TGTGCCAGCAGCTTACGGGGGAGCACAGATACGCAGTATTTT.

J is TRBJ2-1 and V is TRBV6-5, with 7 bases identical to TRBD2. The CDR3 runs to 16 residues. CDR1 MNHEY and CDR2 SVGAGI come from the germline V gene. The V and J ends lost 2 bases and 3 bases, in that order; junction bases with no gene match: 7. CDR3 sequence (DNA): TGTGCCAGCAGTTACGGGGCGGGAGCGGACTACAATGAGCAGTTCTTC. Encoded protein: CASSYGAGADYNEQFF.

The count of this clone is one. The chain combines TRBV5-1 with TRBJ1-2, with D possibly TRBD1 on 6 matching bases. Per the germline V gene, CDR1 is SGHRS and CDR2 is YFSETQ. The CDR3 has 15 amino acids. The germline V and J ends were trimmed by 3 bases and 0 bases, with 12 bases remaining between them. Here the CDR3 reads CASSYLQGSNYGYTF. In DNA form, the CDR3 reads TGCGCCAGCAGCTATCTACAGGGTTCTAACTATGGCTACACCTTC.

The rearrangement joins TRBV24-1 to TRBJ2-1; TRBD1 is a possible D gene (5 bases). The germline gives CDR1 KGHDR, CDR2 SFDVKD. The CDR3 extends over 15 amino acids. V dropped 1 base and J dropped 3 bases, with 9 bases sitting between them. Written as DNA, the CDR3 is TGTGCCACCAGTGATTTCGGCCAGGGCTACAATGAGCAGTTCTTC. Its protein product is CATSDFGQGYNEQFF.

The chain recombines TRBV5-1 with TRBJ2-4; the match to TRBD1 covers 7 bases. The ends lost 4 bases at V and 8 bases at J; junction bases unmatched: 9. Germline V CDR1 and CDR2: SGHRS, YFSETQ. This CDR3 region has 14 residues. DNA of the CDR3: TGCGCCAGCAGCGATCGACAGGGCCGGCACATTCAGTACTTC. Translation gives CASSDRQGRHIQYF.

The DNA for the CDR3 is TGTGCCACCAGCAGGCGCGACAGGGGTTCCTCCTACGAGCAGTACTTC. Translating gives CATSRRDRGSSYEQYF. This chain joins TRBV15 and TRBJ2-7; 8 bases are shared with TRBD1. The CDR3 runs 16 residues. Unmatched junction bases numbered 7, after V lost 3 bases and J lost 0 bases. CDR1 is LNHNV and CDR2 is YYDKDF in the germline V gene (reference sequence).

This chain's CDR3 is CASSLAAGTDTQYF. CDR3 DNA sequence: TGTGCCAGCAGCTTAGCAGCGGGAACAGATACGCAGTATTTT. The chain recombines TRBV11-3 with TRBJ2-3, with 7 bases fitting TRBD2. Unmatched junction bases numbered 1, after V lost 1 base and J lost 3 bases. This CDR3 is built from 14 residues. Germline lookup yields CDR1 SGHNT and CDR2 YENEEA.

This sequence joins TRBV3-1 (or the pseudogene TRBV3-2) and TRBJ2-3; tentatively, D is TRBD1 (5 bases). This CDR3 is 13 amino acids long. Germline V gives CDR1 LGHDT, CDR2 YNNKEL (reference sequence). The V end lost 0 bases, the J end lost 8 bases, and 9 bases lay between the germline ends. The CDR3 region is CASSQDGQGTQYF. CDR3 in DNA: TGTGCCAGCAGCCAAGATGGGCAGGGTACGCAGTATTTT.

J is TRBJ1-2 and V is TRBV19; maybe TRBD1 (5 bases). Germline assignment: CDR1 LNHDA and CDR2 SQIVND (reference sequence). The CDR3 is made up of 13 amino acids. Trimming cost V 5 bases and J 2 bases, with 9 bases left between them. The CDR3 DNA reads TGTGCCAGTAGTGCAGGGTGGAACTATGGCTACACCTTC. Its translation is CASSAGWNYGYTF.

V and J are TRBV5-4 and TRBJ1-5; possible D gene TRBD1, 5 bases. The CDR3 extends over 13 amino acids. V was pared by 0 bases and J by 5 bases, with 6 bases between. Per germline, CDR1 SGHNT and CDR2 YYREEE (reference sequence). CDR3 region: CASSLEQDQPQHF. The CDR3 nucleotides read TGTGCCAGCAGCTTGGAACAGGATCAGCCCCAGCATTTT.

This clone appeared once. The chain uses TRBV2 and TRBJ1-2; weak D call: TRBD1 (6 bases). Germline V CDR1 and CDR2: SNHLY, FYNNEI. The CDR3 is 15 residues long. The V end was cut by 6 bases, the J end by 3 bases, with 17 bases between. CDR3: CASRVGQSGYYGYTF. The CDR3 nucleotides read TGTGCCAGCAGGGTGGGACAATCCGGGTACTATGGCTACACCTTC.

This clone has only one observation. As DNA, the CDR3 is TGTGCCAGCAGTTACCCCGGGACAGGTGAAGCTTTCTTT. Residues: CASSYPGTGEAFF. The chain combines TRBV6-5 with TRBJ1-1; TRBD1 agrees at 8 bases. There are 13 residues in the CDR3. Germline-derived CDR1 and CDR2 are MNHEY and SVGAGI. J gave up 7 bases and V 2 bases, and 3 bases lay outside the gene matches.

CDR3 sequence reads: CASSFSGQGQGVQFF. The CDR3 DNA follows: TGTGCCAGCAGCTTTTCGGGACAGGGTCAAGGGGTTCAGTTCTTC. This rearrangement joins TRBV5-5 to TRBJ2-1, with TRBD1 identical over 9 bases. The junction had 13 bases not matched to a gene; V was cut back by 2 bases and J by 13 bases. The CDR3 length is 15 residues. CDR1 SGHKS and CDR2 YYEKEE come from the germline V gene (reference sequence). Looking up the rest from reference TRBV5-5 and TRBJ2-1 gives the full variable domain: DAGVTQSPTHLIKTRGQQVTLRCSPISGHKSVSWYQQVLGQGPQFIFQYYEKEERGRGNFPDRFSARQFPNYSSELNVNALLLGDSALYLCASSFSGQGQGVQFFGPGTRLTVL.

The chain uses TRBV7-9 and TRBJ2-1; 12 positions agree with TRBD2. This CDR3 has 18 amino acids. The germline CDR1 and CDR2 sequences are SEHNR and FQNEAQ (reference sequence). Losses at the gene ends were 2 bases for V and 0 bases for J; bases not matched to a gene: 5. The DNA of the CDR3 is TGTGCCAGCAGCTTAAAAGGGACTAGCGGGCCCTCCTACAATGAGCAGTTCTTC. This translates into CASSLKGTSGPSYNEQFF.

V usage is TRBV6-1 and J usage is TRBJ2-7, with 9 positions matching TRBD2. Trimming took 4 bases from V and 1 from J; bases not matched to a gene: 8. Germline V CDR1 and CDR2: MNHNS, SASEGT. This CDR3 region has 16 residues. The CDR3 DNA sequence: TGTGCCAGCAGTGCCTGGGGAAGCGGGGGGTCCTACGAGCAGTACTTC. This translates into CASSAWGSGGSYEQYF.

The rearrangement joins TRBV7-2 to TRBJ1-2; tentatively, D is TRBD1 (5 bases). Trimming shortened V by 5 bases and J by 7 bases, and 20 bases separated the two germline ends. Germline values: CDR1 SGHTA, CDR2 FQGNSA. The CDR3 contains 15 residues. The DNA for the CDR3 is TGTGCCAGCAGCCCCGGGAGAAGTGTACAGGCTGGCTACACCTTC. This codes for CASSPGRSVQAGYTF. Variable domain in full (rest from reference TRBV7-2 and TRBJ1-2): GAGVSQSPSNKVTEKGKDVELRCDPISGHTALYWYRQSLGQGLEFLIYFQGNSAPDKSGLPSDRFSAERTGGSVSTLTIQRTQQEDSAVYLCASSPGRSVQAGYTFGSGTRLTVV.

This sequence joins TRBV16 and TRBJ1-2; D is possibly TRBD1 (5 bases). The CDR3 spans 12 residues. Germline values: CDR1 KGHSY, CDR2 FQNENV. Trimming took off 1 base at V and 7 bases at J, with 7 bases between the two ends. The chain's CDR3 is CASSQWRGGYTF. CDR3 nucleotides: TGTGCCAGCAGCCAATGGAGGGGTGGCTACACCTTC.

This clone was seen a single time. The chain recombines TRBV27 with TRBJ2-2; 8 nucleotides match TRBD1. Per germline, CDR1 MNHEY and CDR2 SMNVEV (reference sequence). The J segment lost 4 bases and the V segment lost 0 bases, leaving 4 bases of the junction unmatched. The CDR3 sequence is 16 residues long. CDR3 residues: CASSLSGTGLTGELFF. CDR3 bases: TGTGCCAGCAGTTTATCGGGGACAGGCCTCACCGGGGAGCTGTTTTTT.